This T cell receptor (beta chain) stems from a study of blood T cell repertoires in COVID-19. This clone has just a few counts. Per germline, CDR1 SGHTA and CDR2 FQGTGA. The CDR3 runs to 13 residues. V dropped 5 bases and J dropped 8 bases, with 12 bases sitting between them. TCRdb keeps only in-frame clones here, not all; method: immunoSEQ multiplex PCR. Of about 170,000 clones listed, around four fifths are singletons. The TCR originated in a woman aged 55-70 years with acute or convalescent COVID-19. The sequenced sample was peripheral blood. V is TRBV7-3 and J is TRBJ1-4; D unresolved. The CDR3 spells CASSGGPGEKLFF. In nucleotides, the CDR3 is TGTGCCAGCAGCGGCGGGCCTGGGGAAAAACTGTTTTTT.